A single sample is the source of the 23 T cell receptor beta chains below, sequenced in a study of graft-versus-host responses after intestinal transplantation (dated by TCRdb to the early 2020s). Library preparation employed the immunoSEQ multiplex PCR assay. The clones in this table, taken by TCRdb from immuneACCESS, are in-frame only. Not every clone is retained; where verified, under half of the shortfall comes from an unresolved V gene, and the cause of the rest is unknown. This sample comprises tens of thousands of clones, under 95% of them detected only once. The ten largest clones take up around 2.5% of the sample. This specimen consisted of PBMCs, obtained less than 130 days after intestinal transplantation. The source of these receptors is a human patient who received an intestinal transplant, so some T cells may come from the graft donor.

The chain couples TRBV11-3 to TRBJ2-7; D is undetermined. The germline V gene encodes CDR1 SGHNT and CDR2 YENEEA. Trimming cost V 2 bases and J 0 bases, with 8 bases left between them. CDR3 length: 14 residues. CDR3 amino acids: CASSLRQSSYEQYF. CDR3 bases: TGTGCCAGCAGCTTAAGGCAAAGCTCCTACGAGCAGTACTTC.

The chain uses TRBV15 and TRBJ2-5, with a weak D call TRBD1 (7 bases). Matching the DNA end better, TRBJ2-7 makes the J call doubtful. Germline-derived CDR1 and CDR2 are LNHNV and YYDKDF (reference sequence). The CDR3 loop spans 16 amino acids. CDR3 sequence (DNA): TGTGCCACCAGCAGAGCTTCCGGGGGCAGGGGGGACGAGCAGTACTTC. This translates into CATSRASGGRGDEQYF.

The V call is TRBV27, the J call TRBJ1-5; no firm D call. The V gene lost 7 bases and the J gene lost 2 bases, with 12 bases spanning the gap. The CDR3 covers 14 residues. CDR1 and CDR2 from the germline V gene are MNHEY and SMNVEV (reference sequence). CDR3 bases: TGTGCCAGCACTATGTCGGGCGGCAATCAGCCCCAGCATTTT. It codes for CASTMSGGNQPQHF.

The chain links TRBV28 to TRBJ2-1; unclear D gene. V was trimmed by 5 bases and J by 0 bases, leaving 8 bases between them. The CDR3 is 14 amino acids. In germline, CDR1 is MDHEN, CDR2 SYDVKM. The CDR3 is CASSPPPSYNEQFF. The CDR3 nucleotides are TGTGCCAGCAGTCCCCCCCCCTCCTACAATGAGCAGTTCTTC.

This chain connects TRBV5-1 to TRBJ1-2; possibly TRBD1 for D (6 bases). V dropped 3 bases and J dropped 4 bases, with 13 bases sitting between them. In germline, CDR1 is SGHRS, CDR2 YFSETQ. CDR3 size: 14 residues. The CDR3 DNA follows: TGCGCCAGCAGCTCACAGGGATCGTCCTATGGCTACACCTTC. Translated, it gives CASSSQGSSYGYTF. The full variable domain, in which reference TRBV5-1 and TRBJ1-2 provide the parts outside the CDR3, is KAGVTQTPRYLIKTRGQQVTLSCSPISGHRSVSWYQQTPGQGLQFLFEYFSETQRNKGNFPGRFSGRQFSNSRSEMNVSTLELGDSALYLCASSSQGSSYGYTFGSGTRLTVV.

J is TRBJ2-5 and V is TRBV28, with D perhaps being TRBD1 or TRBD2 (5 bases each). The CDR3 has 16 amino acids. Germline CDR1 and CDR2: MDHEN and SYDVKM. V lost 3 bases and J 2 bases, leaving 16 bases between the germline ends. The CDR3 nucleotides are TGTGCCAGCAGTTTGGGGTTCCGGGACCCTCAAGAGACCCAGTACTTC. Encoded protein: CASSLGFRDPQETQYF.

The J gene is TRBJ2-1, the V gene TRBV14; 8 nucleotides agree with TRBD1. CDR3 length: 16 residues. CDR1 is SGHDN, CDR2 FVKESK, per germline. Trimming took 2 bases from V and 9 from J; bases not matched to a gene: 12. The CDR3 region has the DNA TGTGCCAGCAGCCAAAGATCCGGGGCAGGGGGCAGTGAGCAGTTCTTC. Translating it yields CASSQRSGAGGSEQFF.

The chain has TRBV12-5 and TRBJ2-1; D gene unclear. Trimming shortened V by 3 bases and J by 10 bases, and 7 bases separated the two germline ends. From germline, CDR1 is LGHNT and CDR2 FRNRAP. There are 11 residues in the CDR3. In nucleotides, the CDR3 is TGTGCTAGTGGTTTTGGCGGCGAGCAGTTCTTC. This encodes CASGFGGEQFF.

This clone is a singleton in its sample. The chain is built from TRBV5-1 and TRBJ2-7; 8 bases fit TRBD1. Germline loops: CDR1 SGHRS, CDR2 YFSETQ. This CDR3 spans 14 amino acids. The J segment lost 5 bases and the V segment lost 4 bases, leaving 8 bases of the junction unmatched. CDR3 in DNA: TGCGCCAGCAGCACTTCCGGACAGGGCGACGAGCAGTACTTC. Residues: CASSTSGQGDEQYF.

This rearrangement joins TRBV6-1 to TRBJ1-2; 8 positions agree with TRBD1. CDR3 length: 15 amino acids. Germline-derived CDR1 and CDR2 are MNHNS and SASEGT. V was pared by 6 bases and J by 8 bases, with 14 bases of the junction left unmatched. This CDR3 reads CASRKGDRRPHGYTF. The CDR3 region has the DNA TGTGCCAGCAGGAAGGGGGACAGGCGGCCGCACGGCTACACCTTC.

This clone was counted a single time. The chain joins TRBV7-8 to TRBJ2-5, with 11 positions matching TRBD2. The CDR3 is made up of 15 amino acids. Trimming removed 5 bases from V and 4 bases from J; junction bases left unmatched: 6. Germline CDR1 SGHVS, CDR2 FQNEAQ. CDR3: CASSVTGTSGETQYF. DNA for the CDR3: TGTGCCAGCAGCGTAACCGGGACTAGCGGAGAGACCCAGTACTTC.

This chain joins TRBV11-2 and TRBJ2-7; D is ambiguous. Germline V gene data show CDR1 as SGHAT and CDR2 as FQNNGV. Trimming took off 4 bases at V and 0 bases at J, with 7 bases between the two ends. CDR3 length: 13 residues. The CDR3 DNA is TGTGCCAGCAGCTCCCCCCGCTCCTACGAGCAGTACTTC. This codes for CASSSPRSYEQYF.

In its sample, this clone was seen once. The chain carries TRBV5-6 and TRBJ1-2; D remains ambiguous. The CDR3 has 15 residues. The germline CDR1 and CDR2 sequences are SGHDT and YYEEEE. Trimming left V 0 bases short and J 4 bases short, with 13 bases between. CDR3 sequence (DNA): TGTGCCAGCAGCTTGGAAGAGGGCGTGGGCTATGGCTACACCTTC. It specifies CASSLEEGVGYGYTF.

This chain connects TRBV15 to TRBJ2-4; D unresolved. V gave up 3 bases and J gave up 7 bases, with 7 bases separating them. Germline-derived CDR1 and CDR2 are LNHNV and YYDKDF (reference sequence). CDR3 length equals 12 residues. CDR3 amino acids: CATSSDRNIQYF. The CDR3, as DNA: TGTGCCACCAGCAGTGATCGGAACATTCAGTACTTC.

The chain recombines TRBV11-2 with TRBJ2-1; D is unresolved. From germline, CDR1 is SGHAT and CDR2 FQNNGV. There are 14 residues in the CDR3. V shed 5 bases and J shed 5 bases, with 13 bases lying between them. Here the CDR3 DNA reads TGTGCCAGCAGCCCTATCCCGGCCCACAATGAGCAGTTCTTC. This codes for CASSPIPAHNEQFF.

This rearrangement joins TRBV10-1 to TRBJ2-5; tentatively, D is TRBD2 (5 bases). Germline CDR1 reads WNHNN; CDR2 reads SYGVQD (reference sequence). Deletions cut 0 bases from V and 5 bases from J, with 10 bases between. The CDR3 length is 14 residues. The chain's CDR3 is CASSESRDYETQYF. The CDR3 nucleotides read TGCGCCAGCAGTGAGTCGAGGGATTACGAGACCCAGTACTTC.

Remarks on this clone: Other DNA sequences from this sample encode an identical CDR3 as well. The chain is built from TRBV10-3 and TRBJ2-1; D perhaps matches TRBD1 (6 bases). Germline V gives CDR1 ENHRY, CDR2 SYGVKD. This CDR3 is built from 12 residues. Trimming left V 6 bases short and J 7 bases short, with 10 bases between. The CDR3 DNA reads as TGTGCCATCAGCCAGGGGTTGAATGAGCAGTTCTTC. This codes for CAISQGLNEQFF.

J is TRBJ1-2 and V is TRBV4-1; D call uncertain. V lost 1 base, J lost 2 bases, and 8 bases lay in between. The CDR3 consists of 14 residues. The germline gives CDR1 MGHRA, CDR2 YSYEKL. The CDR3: CASSQVPGNYGYTF. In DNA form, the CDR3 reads TGCGCCAGCAGCCAAGTACCAGGCAACTATGGCTACACCTTC.

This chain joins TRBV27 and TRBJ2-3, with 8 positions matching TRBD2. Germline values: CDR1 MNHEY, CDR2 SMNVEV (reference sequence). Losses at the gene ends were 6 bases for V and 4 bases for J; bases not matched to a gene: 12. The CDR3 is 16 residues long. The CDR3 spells CASRLRREVRADTQYF. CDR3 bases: TGTGCCAGCAGGCTAAGGCGGGAGGTCCGGGCAGATACGCAGTATTTT.

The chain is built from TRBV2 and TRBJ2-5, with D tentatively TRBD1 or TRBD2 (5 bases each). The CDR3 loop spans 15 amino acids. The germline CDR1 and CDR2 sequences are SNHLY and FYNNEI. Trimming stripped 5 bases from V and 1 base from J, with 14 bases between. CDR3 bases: TGTGCCAGCAGTCGGGACGCCATAGTCCAAGAGACCCAGTACTTC. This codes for CASSRDAIVQETQYF.

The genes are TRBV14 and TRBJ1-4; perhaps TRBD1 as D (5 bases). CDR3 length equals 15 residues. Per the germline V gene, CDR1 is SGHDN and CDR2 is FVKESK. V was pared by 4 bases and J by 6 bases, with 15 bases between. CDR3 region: CASSPFTGSDEKLFF. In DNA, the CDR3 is TGTGCCAGCAGCCCATTTACAGGTAGTGATGAAAAACTGTTTTTT.

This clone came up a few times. The CDR3 DNA reads TGTGCCAGCAGTTACCAAACAGGGGGTCCACAAGAGACCCAGTACTTC. It codes for CASSYQTGGPQETQYF. The chain couples TRBV6-5 to TRBJ2-5; 8 nucleotides agree with TRBD1. V lost 2 bases, J lost 2 bases, and 7 bases stayed unmatched. Germline CDR1 MNHEY, CDR2 SVGAGI. CDR3 length: 16 amino acids.

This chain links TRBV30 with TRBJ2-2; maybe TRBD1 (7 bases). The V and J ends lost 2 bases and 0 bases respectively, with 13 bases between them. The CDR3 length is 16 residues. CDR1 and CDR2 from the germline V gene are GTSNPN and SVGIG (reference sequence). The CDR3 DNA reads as TGTGCCTGGAGTCGACAGGGACTGACGAACACCGGGGAGCTGTTTTTT. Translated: CAWSRQGLTNTGELFF.